This T cell receptor (beta chain) was retrieved from a study of low-dose radiotherapy and immunotherapy resistance in tumors. As for time point: after trial treatment. Indicated treatment: LDRT plus nivolumab, ipilimumab, low-dose cyclophosphamide and aspirin (RACIN trial). As their treatment, donors received nivolumab, ipilimumab, aspirin, low-dose cyclophosphamide and low-dose radiotherapy. As concerns this clonotype: With only one base between it and a far larger clone, this is likely a read error.

CDR1 is MNHEY, CDR2 SVGEGT, per germline. CDR3 length: 13 residues. First-strand cDNA relied on TRAV- and TRBV-specific primers spanning alpha and beta chains. Amplification of TCRs used a constant-region primer and V-primer adapter for 20 PCR cycles. TCRdb passed the reads through MiXCR, listing each CDR3 protein once. The sample records approximately 100,000 distinct CDR3 sequences, less than 25% being singletons. The starting material was PBMCs, obtained after low-dose radiotherapy plus immunotherapy. The TCR originated in a male donor with prostate cancer. The chain couples TRBV6-2 or TRBV6-3 to TRBJ2-7, with D uncertain. The CDR3 nucleotides read TGTCCCAGCAGTTACTCGGGTGGCCGCGAGCAGTACTTC. This encodes CPSSYSGGREQYF.